A single sample gave rise to the 28 T cell receptor beta chains below, sequenced in a study of regulatory and conventional T cells in RAG deficiency. Data came from immunoSEQ multiplex PCR; TCRdb stores just in-frame clones and leaves some out. Of about 46,000 clones in the sample, about 87% were seen once. Conventional CD4+ T cells were sorted from blood as CD25-low CD127-high cells. These data also featured in a second study, about regulatory T cells. That investigation notes: The primer mix had 52 TRBV and 13 TRBJ primers.

The sequencing sample was made of CD4+ effector T cells sorted from blood. The origin of the receptors is a human donor in good health.

CDR3 nucleotide sequence: TGCACCAGCAGCCAAGAAGGGACAGAAGCCGTGAATAGCAATCAGCCCCAGCATTTT. Its translation: CTSSQEGTEAVNSNQPQHF. V is TRBV1 and J is TRBJ1-5; TRBD1, as called in the table, went unchecked against the DNA. TRBV1 is a known pseudogene. The CDR3 runs 19 residues.

The chain joins TRBV28 to TRBJ2-1; TRBD2 aligns across 10 bases. The CDR3 consists of 15 residues. Germline trimming cut 6 bases from V and 9 bases from J; bases unmatched to any gene: 11. CDR1 MDHEN and CDR2 SYDVKM come from the germline V gene. CDR3: CASSLPPSGSPEQFF. DNA for the CDR3: TGTGCCAGCAGCCTACCGCCTAGCGGGAGTCCTGAGCAGTTCTTC.

The rearrangement joins TRBV6-5 to TRBJ1-1; D is unresolved. V was cut by 5 bases and J by 1 base, with 11 bases left in between. Per the germline V gene, CDR1 is MNHEY and CDR2 is SVGAGI. The CDR3 is 14 amino acids. The CDR3 DNA reads as TGTGCCAGCAGTGAGCTATATGGGAACACTGAAGCTTTCTTT. Translated: CASSELYGNTEAFF.

The CDR3 DNA follows: TGTGCCAGTAATACGAGACAGCGATACACCGGGGAGCTGTTTTTT. This codes for CASNTRQRYTGELFF. The V call is TRBV19, the J call TRBJ2-2; D might be TRBD1 (5 bases). Germline V gives CDR1 LNHDA, CDR2 SQIVND (reference sequence). This CDR3 comprises 15 residues. Between the trimmed V and J ends, which lost 7 bases and 3 bases, there was a span of 15 bases.

The rearrangement uses TRBV5-1 and TRBJ1-2; TRBD1 matches at 7 bases. CDR1 is SGHRS and CDR2 is YFSETQ in the germline V gene. V shed 4 bases and J 8 bases; nucleotides not matched to a gene: 11. The CDR3 covers 14 residues. The CDR3 coding sequence is TGCGCCAGCAGCCCCGGGACAGAAGCCTCGGGCTACACCTTC. It codes for CASSPGTEASGYTF.

This chain links TRBV10-1 with TRBJ2-3; 7 bases agree with TRBD2. From germline, CDR1 is WNHNN and CDR2 SYGVQD (reference sequence). The CDR3 consists of 18 residues. Trimming at V came to 0 bases and at J to 5 bases, leaving 14 bases not matched to a gene. The CDR3 region is CASSESPATAGIGDTQYF. DNA of the CDR3: TGCGCCAGCAGTGAGTCGCCAGCGACAGCGGGAATAGGAGATACGCAGTATTTT.

The chain recombines TRBV18 with TRBJ1-1; possibly TRBD1 for D (5 bases). The V and J ends lost 2 bases and 1 base respectively, with 5 bases between them. CDR1 is KGHSH and CDR2 is LQKENI in the germline V gene. The CDR3 has 13 residues. CDR3 nucleotides: TGTGCCAGCTCACCAGGACAGAACACTGAAGCTTTCTTT. It specifies CASSPGQNTEAFF.

The rearrangement joins TRBV5-4 to TRBJ2-1, with a tentative D call TRBD2 (6 bases). The germline V and J ends were trimmed by 4 bases and 8 bases, with 25 bases remaining between them. The CDR3 covers 17 residues. Per germline, CDR1 SGHNT and CDR2 YYREEE (reference sequence). The CDR3 spells CASSPPPGTGDFYEQFF. The CDR3 bases are TGTGCCAGCAGCCCTCCACCCGGGACGGGAGATTTCTATGAGCAGTTCTTC.

This clone has only a few counts. The V gene is TRBV6-1, the J gene TRBJ2-2, with 7 positions matching TRBD1. Germline trimming cut 6 bases from V and 2 bases from J; bases unmatched to any gene: 3. This CDR3 spans 14 amino acids. Germline V gene sequence: CDR1 MNHNS, CDR2 SASEGT. The CDR3 region is CASSGTVNTGELFF. CDR3 DNA: TGTGCCAGCAGCGGGACAGTCAACACCGGGGAGCTGTTTTTT.

The chain uses TRBV6-5 and TRBJ2-7, with a tentative D call TRBD1 (6 bases). The V and J ends lost 4 bases and 3 bases respectively, with 19 bases between them. Germline V lookup: CDR1 MNHEY, CDR2 SVGAGI. CDR3 length: 16 amino acids. The CDR3 coding sequence is TGTGCCAGCAGTTGGGGGCCGAGGGCAGAGAACTACGAGCAGTACTTC. Translation: CASSWGPRAENYEQYF.

This rearrangement joins TRBV27 to TRBJ2-1; 8 bases line up with TRBD1. The CDR3 loop spans 16 amino acids. Germline CDR1 and CDR2: MNHEY and SMNVEV (reference sequence). Germline trimming cut 4 bases from V and 4 bases from J; bases unmatched to any gene: 9. The CDR3 sequence: CASSSETGTGYNEQFF. The CDR3 DNA follows: TGTGCCAGCAGTTCCGAAACCGGGACAGGTTACAATGAGCAGTTCTTC.

This chain uses TRBV7-9 with TRBJ1-2; D uncertain. CDR1 is SEHNR and CDR2 is FQNEAQ in the germline V gene (reference sequence). Trimming shortened V by 3 bases and J by 0 bases, and 5 bases separated the two germline ends. The CDR3 sequence is 13 residues long. CDR3 sequence: CASSFPANYGYTF. CDR3 in DNA: TGTGCCAGCAGCTTCCCAGCTAACTATGGCTACACCTTC. Full variable domain (missing parts from reference TRBV7-9 and TRBJ1-2): DTGVSQNPRHKITKRGQNVTFRCDPISEHNRLYWYRQTLGQGPEFLTYFQNEAQLEKSRLLSDRFSAERPKGSFSTLEIQRTEQGDSAMYLCASSFPANYGYTFGSGTRLTVV.

On this clone: The germline gene is not matched at one end of the junction; a read error may be the cause. This chain uses TRBV7-7 with TRBJ2-2; TRBD2 aligns across 8 bases. The CDR3 spans 15 residues. Germline assignment: CDR1 SSHAT and CDR2 FNYEAQ (reference sequence). This chain's CDR3 is CASSFALAGTGELFF. The CDR3 DNA sequence: TGTGCTAGCAGCTTCGCCTTAGCGGGGACCGGGGAGCTGTTTTTT.

V is TRBV27 and J is TRBJ2-2; D gene ambiguous. Germline V lookup: CDR1 MNHEY, CDR2 SMNVEV (reference sequence). The V end lost 6 bases, the J end lost 5 bases, and 16 bases lay between the germline ends. This CDR3 has 15 amino acids. The CDR3 reads CASRDTRVDTGELFF. The CDR3 DNA follows: TGTGCCAGCAGAGACACCCGAGTCGATACCGGGGAGCTGTTTTTT.

This chain joins TRBV6-5 and TRBJ1-1, with D possibly TRBD1 on 6 matching bases. Germline CDR1 is MNHEY and CDR2 is SVGAGI. Trimming removed 5 bases at V and 3 bases at J, with 16 bases between. The CDR3 length is 15 residues. CDR3 in amino acids: CASSNQGLSDTEAFF. In nucleotides, the CDR3 is TGTGCCAGCAGTAACCAGGGGTTAAGCGACACTGAAGCTTTCTTT.

The CDR3, as DNA: TGTGCCAGCAGTTTATCTGAGACAGGGGGCATAAGAGGCTACACCTTC. Protein sequence: CASSLSETGGIRGYTF. V is TRBV28 and J is TRBJ1-2; the match to TRBD1 covers 10 bases. Germline CDR1 is MDHEN and CDR2 is SYDVKM. V shed 1 base and J 8 bases; nucleotides not matched to a gene: 10. This CDR3 is 16 amino acids long.

V and J are TRBV9 and TRBJ2-5; 8 nucleotides agree with TRBD1. Per germline, CDR1 SGDLS and CDR2 YYNGEE. CDR3 length: 14 residues. Trimming cost V 4 bases and J 4 bases; bases outside gene matches: 6. CDR3 protein: CASSIRGQGETQYF. The CDR3, as DNA: TGTGCCAGCAGCATCCGAGGACAGGGAGAGACCCAGTACTTC.

This clone was observed a single time. This chain uses TRBV2 with TRBJ2-2; weak D call: TRBD1 (5 bases). Trimming removed 0 bases from V and 7 bases from J, with 9 bases in between. There are 14 residues in the CDR3. Per the germline V gene, CDR1 is SNHLY and CDR2 is FYNNEI. Here the CDR3 reads CASSEAGVIGELFF. The CDR3 bases are TGTGCCAGCAGTGAAGCAGGGGTGATCGGGGAGCTGTTTTTT.

The gene calls are TRBV2 and TRBJ1-5; no clear D. The germline CDR1 and CDR2 sequences are SNHLY and FYNNEI. V was pared by 2 bases and J by 0 bases, with 8 bases between. This CDR3 is built from 15 residues. CDR3 DNA: TGTGCCAGCAGTGAATACCGGGCTAGCAATCAGCCCCAGCATTTT. Protein: CASSEYRASNQPQHF.

The V and J genes are TRBV6-5 and TRBJ2-7; TRBD1 agrees at 9 bases. Germline lookup yields CDR1 MNHEY and CDR2 SVGAGI. CDR3 length equals 15 residues. V was clipped by 6 bases and J by 3 bases; unmatched bases: 9. DNA for the CDR3: TGTGCCAGCAGCGATGCGGGACAGGGAAACTACGAGCAGTACTTC. Translating gives CASSDAGQGNYEQYF.

The CDR3 region is CASSLDSNQPQHF. As DNA, the CDR3 is TGTGCCAGCAGCTTAGATAGCAATCAGCCCCAGCATTTT. The chain recombines TRBV7-9 with TRBJ1-5; D call uncertain. This CDR3 has 13 residues. Germline V gene data show CDR1 as SEHNR and CDR2 as FQNEAQ (reference sequence). Trimming took off 1 base at V and 0 bases at J, with 1 base between the two ends.

The chain joins TRBV2 to TRBJ1-1; TRBD1 agrees at 10 bases. V was clipped by 7 bases and J by 3 bases; unmatched bases: 2. The CDR3 is made up of 13 amino acids. Germline-derived CDR1 and CDR2 are SNHLY and FYNNEI. This chain's CDR3 is CASKGQGDTEAFF. CDR3 nucleotide sequence: TGTGCCAGCAAAGGACAGGGGGACACTGAAGCTTTCTTT.

CDR3 loop: CASSSGDVSSYNSPLHF. CDR3 DNA: TGTGCCAGCAGCTCCGGGGACGTAAGCTCCTATAATTCACCCCTCCACTTT. The rearrangement joins TRBV7-6 to TRBJ1-6, with D possibly TRBD1 on 5 matching bases. Germline loops: CDR1 SGHVS, CDR2 FNYEAQ. Trimming removed 4 bases from V and 0 bases from J, with 13 bases in between. This CDR3 spans 17 amino acids.

This clone occurred once. V usage is TRBV5-1 and J usage is TRBJ1-1; D may be TRBD1 (5 bases). V was clipped by 2 bases and J by 8 bases, with 7 bases between them. CDR3 length: 11 residues. CDR1 and CDR2 (germline): SGHRS, YFSETQ. The CDR3 DNA follows: TGCGCCAGCAGCTTAAACAGGGAAGCTTTCTTT. It encodes CASSLNREAFF.

This chain joins TRBV6-5 and TRBJ2-2, with 8 bases matching TRBD1. Per the germline V gene, CDR1 is MNHEY and CDR2 is SVGAGI. Unmatched junction bases numbered 7, after V lost 6 bases and J lost 7 bases. The CDR3 has 14 residues. CDR3 sequence (DNA): TGTGCCAGCAGCCCCAGGGGGCAAGGCGGGGAGCTGTTTTTT. Translating it yields CASSPRGQGGELFF.

The chain carries TRBV11-2 and TRBJ1-1, with D possibly TRBD1 on 6 matching bases. This CDR3 region has 18 residues. Germline CDR1 and CDR2: SGHAT and FQNNGV. V lost 0 bases, J lost 4 bases, and 21 bases lay in between. The CDR3 reads CASSLDRTGLAMSTEAFF. CDR3 nucleotides: TGTGCCAGCAGCTTAGATCGTACAGGGCTGGCGATGAGCACTGAAGCTTTCTTT.

The rearrangement joins TRBV2 to TRBJ2-1; the match to TRBD2 covers 8 bases. Germline CDR1 SNHLY, CDR2 FYNNEI. There are 15 residues in the CDR3. Unmatched junction bases numbered 11, after V lost 5 bases and J lost 8 bases. The CDR3, as DNA: TGTGCCAGCAGTCCCGGGACTAGGGTTGGGGATGAGCAGTTCTTC. Amino acid sequence: CASSPGTRVGDEQFF. Full variable domain (missing parts from reference TRBV2 and TRBJ2-1): EPEVTQTPSHQVTQMGQEVILRCVPISNHLYFYWYRQILGQKVEFLVSFYNNEISEKSEIFDDQFSVERPDGSNFTLKIRSTKLEDSAMYFCASSPGTRVGDEQFFGPGTRLTVL.

The gene calls are TRBV19 and TRBJ1-1, with D unclear. The V gene's germline CDR1 is LNHDA and CDR2 SQIVND (reference sequence). The length of the CDR3 is 14 residues. V dropped 3 bases and J dropped 8 bases, with 16 bases sitting between them. The DNA for the CDR3 is TGTGCCAGTAGTATTGATTGGAGCCAGCCAGAAGCTTTCTTT. Its protein is CASSIDWSQPEAFF. The full variable domain, rest sourced from reference TRBV19 and TRBJ1-1, is DGGITQSPKYLFRKEGQNVTLSCEQNLNHDAMYWYRQDPGQGLRLIYYSQIVNDFQKGDIAEGYSVSREKKESFPLTVTSAQKNPTAFYLCASSIDWSQPEAFFGQGTRLTVV.